The table lists the clone carrying this TCR beta chain with a count of one. The record originates from a study of shared T cell receptors in the human thymus. Produced via immunoSEQ multiplex PCR; TCRdb's table is partial and in-frame only. The table shows under 450,000 clones, with over 90% occurring only once. The sample taken for sequencing was thymocytes. The source of this sequence is a human donor.

CDR3 residues: CAISVGPTLGIINEQFF. CDR3 DNA sequence: TGTGCCATCAGCGTTGGGCCCACATTGGGGATAATCAATGAGCAGTTCTTC. The chain combines TRBV10-3 with TRBJ2-1, with unresolved D. The CDR3 runs 17 residues. Trimming left V 6 bases short and J 6 bases short, with 24 bases between. Germline CDR1 reads ENHRY; CDR2 reads SYGVKD.